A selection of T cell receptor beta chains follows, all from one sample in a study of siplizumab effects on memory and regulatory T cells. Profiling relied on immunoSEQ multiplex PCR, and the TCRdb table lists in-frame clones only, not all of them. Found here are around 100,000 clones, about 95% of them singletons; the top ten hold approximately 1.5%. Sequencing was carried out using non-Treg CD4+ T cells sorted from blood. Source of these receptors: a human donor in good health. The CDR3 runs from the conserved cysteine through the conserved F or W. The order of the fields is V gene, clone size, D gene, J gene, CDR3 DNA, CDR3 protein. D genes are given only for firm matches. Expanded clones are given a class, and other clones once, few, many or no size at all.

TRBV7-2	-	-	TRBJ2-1	TGTGCCAGCGGCCTTCGAGGCGGGAAGACCTACAATGAGCAGTTCTTC	CASGLRGGKTYNEQFF
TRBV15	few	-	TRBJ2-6	TGTGCCACCGGTGGGGCCAACGTCCTGACTTTC	CATGGANVLTF
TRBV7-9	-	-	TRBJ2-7	TGTGCCAGCAGCCCGCGGACGGTTAACTACGAGCAGTACTTC	CASSPRTVNYEQYF
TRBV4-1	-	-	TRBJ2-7	TGCGCCAGCAGCCAAGATTTAAGGGCGGCTTACGAGCAGTACTTC	CASSQDLRAAYEQYF
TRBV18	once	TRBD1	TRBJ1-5	TGTGCCAGCTCACCCCGCGGACAGGCCGCGTCGCCCCAGCATTTT	CASSPRGQAASPQHF
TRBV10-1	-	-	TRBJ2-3	TGCGCCAGCAGTGAGTCTCTGCAGTCGAACACAGATACGCAGTATTTT	CASSESLQSNTDTQYF
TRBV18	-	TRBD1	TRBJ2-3	TGTGCCAGCTCACCATCCCGGGACAGGGTTTCTGATACGCAGTATTTT	CASSPSRDRVSDTQYF
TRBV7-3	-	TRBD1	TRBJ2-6	TGTGCCAGCAGCCCGACGCCGGGACAGGGGGCGCCATTTTCTGGGGCCAACGTCCTGACTTTC	CASSPTPGQGAPFSGANVLTF
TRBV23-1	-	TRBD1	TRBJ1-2	TGCGCCAGCAGACCGGGACAGCTAGGTGGCTATGGCTACACCTTC	CASRPGQLGGYGYTF
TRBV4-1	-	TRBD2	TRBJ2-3	TGCGCCAGCAGCACGACTAGCGGGAGGCCAACAGATACGCAGTATTTT	CASSTTSGRPTDTQYF
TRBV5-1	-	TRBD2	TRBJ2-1	TGCGCCAGCAGCGAACTAGCGGGAGGTGTCGGTGAGCAGTTCTTC	CASSELAGGVGEQFF
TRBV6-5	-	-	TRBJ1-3	TGTGCCAGCAGTCCGGAGGGATCTGGAAACACCATATATTTT	CASSPEGSGNTIYF
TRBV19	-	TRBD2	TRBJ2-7	TGTGCCAGTAGTATGCGACGGGGGGGATTCTCCTACGAGCAGTACTTC	CASSMRRGGFSYEQYF
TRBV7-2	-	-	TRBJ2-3	TGTGCCAGCAGCTTGGGGCCGGCCGTAGGCACAGATACGCAGTATTTT	CASSLGPAVGTDTQYF
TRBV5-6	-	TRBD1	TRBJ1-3	TGTGCCAGCAGCCCACAGGGGGGTCTATATTTT	CASSPQGGLYF
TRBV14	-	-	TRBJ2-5	TGTGCCAGCAGCCAACGGGGGATTCAAGAGACCCAGTACTTC	CASSQRGIQETQYF
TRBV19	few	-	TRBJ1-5	TGTGCCAGTAGTATAGGCAGGGACAGCAATCAGCCCCAGCATTTT	CASSIGRDSNQPQHF
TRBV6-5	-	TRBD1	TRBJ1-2	TGTGCCAGCAGTAGACAGGGGGATGGCTACACCTTC	CASSRQGDGYTF
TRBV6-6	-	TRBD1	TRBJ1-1	TGTGCCAGCAGTTATGGGACAGGATTCAATGAAGCTTTCTTT	CASSYGTGFNEAFF
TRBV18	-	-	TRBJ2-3	TGTGCCAGCTCACCCGACCGGCGGACAGATACGCAGTATTTT	CASSPDRRTDTQYF
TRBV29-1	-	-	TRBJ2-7	TGCAGCGCACAACAGAGCTCCTACGAGCAGTACTTC	CSAQQSSYEQYF
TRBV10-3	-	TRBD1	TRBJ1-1	TGTGCCATCAGTAAAATGGACAGGGGGCTAGCGAACACTGAAGCTTTCTTT	CAISKMDRGLANTEAFF
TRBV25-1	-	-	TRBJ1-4	TGTGCCAGCAGTACCCTAAGTGGGGCAACTAATGAAAAACTGTTTTTT	CASSTLSGATNEKLFF
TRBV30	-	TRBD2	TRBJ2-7	TGTGCCTGGAGGGCTAGCGGGAAGCAGGGCGAGCAGTACTTC	CAWRASGKQGEQYF
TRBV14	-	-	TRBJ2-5	TGTGCCAGCAGCCAACGGCCGCCGGAGACCCAGTACTTC	CASSQRPPETQYF
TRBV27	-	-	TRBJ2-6	TGTGCCAGCAGTCCCAGATTGCCTGGGGCCAACGTCCTGACTTTC	CASSPRLPGANVLTF
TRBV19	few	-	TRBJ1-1	TGTGCCAGTAGTATTGAGTGGAGGAACACTGAAGCTTTCTTT	CASSIEWRNTEAFF
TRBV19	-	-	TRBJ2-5	TGTGCCAGTAGCCCCCGACCCGATTCGGAGACCCAGTACTTC	CASSPRPDSETQYF
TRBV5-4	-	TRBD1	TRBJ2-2	TGTGCCAGCAGCCCTCGACAGGGGGCAGGCGGGGAGCTGTTTTTT	CASSPRQGAGGELFF
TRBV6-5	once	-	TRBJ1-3	TGTGCCAGCAGTTACGGGACAACCTCTGGAAACACCATATATTTT	CASSYGTTSGNTIYF
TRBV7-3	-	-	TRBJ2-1	TGTGCCAGCAGCTTACTTCGTTTTGGGCCCGACAATGAGCAGTTCTTC	CASSLLRFGPDNEQFF
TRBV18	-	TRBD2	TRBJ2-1	TGTGCCAGCTCACCGGGGACTAGCGGAGGGGAGTTCTTC	CASSPGTSGGEFF
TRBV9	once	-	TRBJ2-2	TGTGCCAGCAACTTCGGACTGGACACCGGGGAGCTGTTTTTT	CASNFGLDTGELFF
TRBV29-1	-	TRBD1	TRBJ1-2	TGCAGCGCCGGGACAGACAATAACTATGGCTACACCTTC	CSAGTDNNYGYTF
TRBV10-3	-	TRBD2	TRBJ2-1	TGTGCCACCACGGGACTAGCGGACAATGAGCAGTTCTTC	CATTGLADNEQFF
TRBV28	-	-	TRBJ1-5	TGTGCCAGCAGTTTACAGACTTATAGCAATCAGCCCCAGCATTTT	CASSLQTYSNQPQHF
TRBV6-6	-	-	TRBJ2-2	TGTGCCAGCAGAAGTACGGTGGGGGAGCTGTTTTTT	CASRSTVGELFF
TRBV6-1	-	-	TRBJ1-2	TGTGCCAGCAGTGAAACGAGGCAGTTAGGGGGCTACACCTTC	CASSETRQLGGYTF
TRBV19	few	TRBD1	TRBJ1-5	TGTGCCAGTACCGACAGGGGGCGCCGGCAGCCCCAGCATTTT	CASTDRGRRQPQHF
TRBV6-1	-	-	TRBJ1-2	TGTGCCAGCAGTGAACTAGGCGGAACCTATGGCTACACCTTC	CASSELGGTYGYTF
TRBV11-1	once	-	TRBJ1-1	TGTGCCAGCAGCTTAGTGCAGCAACACACTGAAGCTTTCTTT	CASSLVQQHTEAFF
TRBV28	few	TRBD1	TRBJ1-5	TGTGCCAGCAGTCCTCGGACAGGTTATCAGCCCCAGCATTTT	CASSPRTGYQPQHF
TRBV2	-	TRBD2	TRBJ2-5	TGTGCCAGCAGTCAGGGACTAGCGGGAGGACAAGAGACCCAGTACTTC	CASSQGLAGGQETQYF
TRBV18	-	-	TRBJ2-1	TGTGCCAGCTCACCCCTACAGCTCGACCTCTACAATGAGCAGTTCTTC	CASSPLQLDLYNEQFF
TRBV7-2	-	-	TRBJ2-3	TGTGCCAGCAGCATGGAGGTGCAGGATACGCAGTATTTT	CASSMEVQDTQYF
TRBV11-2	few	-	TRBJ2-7	TGTGCCAGCAGCCCCGGGACTGTCCCCTACGAGCAGTACTTC	CASSPGTVPYEQYF
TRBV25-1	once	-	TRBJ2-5	TGTGCCAGCAGTGAATACGGCAGGGGCCAAGAGACCCAGTACTTC	CASSEYGRGQETQYF